Listed here are 30 T cell receptor beta chains from one sample, sequenced in a study of vaccination effects on CD4 cells after COVID-19. Investigators separated out CD4+ T cells once 10 days of culture had passed. The protocol was immunoSEQ multiplex PCR, while the TCRdb copy is restricted to in-frame clones and leaves out a portion. The sample includes roughly 31,000 clones, about 73% seen only once; the top ten take roughly 3.8%. No antigen has been assigned to these receptors. Source: CD4+ T cells from PBMCs cultured without peptide, taken before COVID-19 vaccination. The receptors stem from a human donor who received a COVID-19 vaccine.

The chain combines TRBV18 with TRBJ1-3, with D possibly matching TRBD1 (6 bases). Germline V gene data show CDR1 as KGHSH and CDR2 as LQKENI. V was shortened by 3 bases and J by 7 bases, with 16 bases between the two germline ends. This CDR3 comprises 15 residues. The CDR3 spells CASSPRTRGTNTIYF. The DNA for the CDR3 is TGTGCCAGCTCACCCCGGACCAGGGGTACGAACACCATATATTTT.

This chain joins TRBV5-6 and TRBJ2-2; D uncertain. The CDR3 has 15 amino acids. V lost 0 bases and J lost 4, with 10 bases in between. Germline assignment: CDR1 SGHDT and CDR2 YYEEEE. The CDR3 protein is CASSLVLGFTGELFF. As DNA, the CDR3 is TGTGCCAGCAGCTTGGTCCTGGGTTTCACCGGGGAGCTGTTTTTT.

This clone was found a few times. The rearrangement links TRBV3-1 (or the pseudogene TRBV3-2) to TRBJ2-2, with D hard to call. Trimming removed 4 bases at V and 2 bases at J, with 14 bases between. The CDR3 loop spans 16 amino acids. Germline V CDR1 and CDR2: LGHDT, YNNKEL (reference sequence). In nucleotides, the CDR3 is TGTGCCAGCAGCCTGTCCACGGGTTCCAACACCGGGGAGCTGTTTTTT. Protein sequence: CASSLSTGSNTGELFF.

The chain is built from TRBV19 and TRBJ2-5; 12 nucleotides match TRBD2. Germline CDR1 is LNHDA and CDR2 is SQIVND (reference sequence). CDR3 size: 18 residues. The V segment lost 1 base and the J segment 0 bases; nucleotides outside the gene matches: 6. The CDR3: CASSIGATSGGNQETQYF. The CDR3 DNA follows: TGTGCCAGTAGTATAGGCGCGACTAGCGGGGGAAACCAAGAGACCCAGTACTTC. The complete variable domain, with remaining parts taken from reference TRBV19 and TRBJ2-5, reads DGGITQSPKYLFRKEGQNVTLSCEQNLNHDAMYWYRQDPGQGLRLIYYSQIVNDFQKGDIAEGYSVSREKKESFPLTVTSAQKNPTAFYLCASSIGATSGGNQETQYFGPGTRLLVL.

Only a few counts were recorded for this clone. The rearrangement uses TRBV5-1 and TRBJ2-1, with 10 bases fitting TRBD2. Germline CDR1 and CDR2: SGHRS and YFSETQ. V was pared by 5 bases and J by 1 base, with 9 bases of the junction left unmatched. CDR3 size: 17 residues. DNA for the CDR3: TGCGCCAGCAGGCCCACCCCGACTAGCGGGTCCTACAATGAGCAGTTCTTC. This codes for CASRPTPTSGSYNEQFF.

The count of this clone is one. The chain links TRBV10-3 to TRBJ2-7; the match to TRBD2 covers 11 bases. Germline V gene sequence: CDR1 ENHRY, CDR2 SYGVKD. This CDR3 has 14 residues. The V gene end was trimmed by 2 bases and the J gene end by 5 bases; junction bases not matched to a gene: 2. CDR3 coding DNA: TGTGCCATCAGTGAGGGACTAGCGGGCAACGAGCAGTACTTC. This sequence encodes CAISEGLAGNEQYF.

The rearrangement links TRBV5-4 to TRBJ1-2; no reliable D call. The length of the CDR3 is 13 residues. Between the trimmed V and J ends, which lost 2 bases and 0 bases, there was a span of 5 bases. Looked up from germline, CDR1 is SGHNT and CDR2 is YYREEE (reference sequence). This CDR3 is CASSFPTNYGYTF. The CDR3 nucleotides read TGTGCCAGCAGCTTCCCAACTAACTATGGCTACACCTTC.

V is TRBV3-1 (or the pseudogene TRBV3-2) and J is TRBJ1-1; D is unclear. The CDR3 spans 17 residues. V lost 2 bases and J lost 1, with 17 bases in between. Germline-derived CDR1 and CDR2 are LGHDT and YNNKEL (reference sequence). The CDR3 is CASSQSGHQRRNTEAFF. For the CDR3, the DNA is TGTGCCAGCAGCCAATCTGGGCACCAGAGAAGGAACACTGAAGCTTTCTTT.

This clone has more than one count but fewer than ten. J is TRBJ2-7 and V is TRBV10-3, with D possibly TRBD1 on 5 matching bases. CDR1 and CDR2 from the germline V gene are ENHRY and SYGVKD. This CDR3 region has 18 residues. Trimming pared 2 bases from V and 2 bases from J, leaving 22 bases between. CDR3 nucleotides: TGTGCCATCAGTGAGGCGGTTGAAGGATCCTTAGGGGCCTACGAGCAGTACTTC. Protein sequence: CAISEAVEGSLGAYEQYF.

This sequence joins TRBV18 and TRBJ2-1; the match to TRBD1 covers 7 bases. CDR3 length: 17 residues. CDR1 and CDR2 (germline): KGHSH, LQKENI. V lost 3 bases, J lost 8 bases, and 16 bases stayed unmatched. CDR3 residues: CASSPLDRAKGRDEQFF. The CDR3 DNA reads TGTGCCAGCTCACCCCTAGACAGGGCAAAGGGACGCGATGAGCAGTTCTTC.

By share of the sample, this clone is medium-sized. This chain connects TRBV25-1 to TRBJ2-7, with 14 bases aligning to TRBD2. The J segment lost 5 bases and the V segment lost 3 bases, leaving 3 bases of the junction unmatched. Germline CDR1 MGHDK, CDR2 SYGVNS. The CDR3 consists of 15 residues. The DNA of the CDR3 is TGTGCCAGCAGTGACGTGGGACTAGCGGGGGACGAGCAGTACTTC. Its translation is CASSDVGLAGDEQYF.

The chain couples TRBV2 to TRBJ2-5; no firm D call. V was cut by 2 bases and J by 2 bases, with 6 bases left in between. The CDR3 totals 13 residues. The germline gives CDR1 SNHLY, CDR2 FYNNEI. The CDR3, as DNA: TGTGCCAGCAGTGAATCAGTACAAGAGACCCAGTACTTC. Protein product: CASSESVQETQYF.

This clone was detected only once. V and J are TRBV6-5 and TRBJ1-1; 7 bases line up with TRBD1. V lost 6 bases, J lost 11 bases, and 15 bases stayed unmatched. Germline loops: CDR1 MNHEY, CDR2 SVGAGI. The CDR3 has 14 residues. CDR3 DNA: TGTGCCAGCAGATTGGACAGGCTCACTCTGCGGGCTTTCTTT. Translated: CASRLDRLTLRAFF.

The chain recombines TRBV10-3 with TRBJ1-2; D not resolved. Germline V lookup: CDR1 ENHRY, CDR2 SYGVKD. Trimming shortened V by 5 bases and J by 0 bases, and 10 bases separated the two germline ends. The CDR3 covers 14 residues. The CDR3 loop is CAISSVGANYGYTF. DNA of the CDR3: TGTGCCATCAGTTCGGTCGGGGCTAACTATGGCTACACCTTC.

The chain is built from TRBV27 and TRBJ1-2; 8 bases map to TRBD1. The CDR3 extends over 16 amino acids. Germline V gene sequence: CDR1 MNHEY, CDR2 SMNVEV (reference sequence). V shed 7 bases, J shed 4 bases, and the junction held 14 bases outside the gene matches. This CDR3 is CASKPGGGGPTYGYTF. In nucleotides, the CDR3 is TGTGCCAGCAAACCAGGGGGCGGGGGCCCGACCTATGGCTACACCTTC.

V usage is TRBV6-1 and J usage is TRBJ1-1; D gene unclear. This CDR3 contains 13 residues. Per the germline V gene, CDR1 is MNHNS and CDR2 is SASEGT. Between the trimmed V and J ends, which lost 1 base and 7 bases, there was a span of 10 bases. The CDR3 loop is CASSEEWVREAFF. The CDR3 DNA reads TGTGCCAGCAGTGAAGAATGGGTCCGTGAAGCTTTCTTT.

V gene TRBV4-1 combines with J gene TRBJ2-7, with 10 bases lining up with TRBD2. This CDR3 has 15 residues. CDR1 and CDR2 (germline): MGHRA, YSYEKL. V trimming: 1 base; J trimming: 5 bases; junction bases outside the gene matches: 5. CDR3 sequence: CASSQVGTSEHEQYF. CDR3 coding DNA: TGCGCCAGCAGCCAAGTAGGGACTAGCGAGCACGAGCAGTACTTC.

The chain carries TRBV19 and TRBJ1-5; maybe TRBD1 (6 bases). Germline V lookup: CDR1 LNHDA, CDR2 SQIVND (reference sequence). V was pared by 5 bases and J by 1 base, with 9 bases between. The CDR3 extends over 14 amino acids. The CDR3 bases are TGTGCCAGTAGTCTTCAGGGGAGCAATCAGCCCCAGCATTTT. This sequence encodes CASSLQGSNQPQHF.

The chain uses TRBV27 and TRBJ1-4, with D unresolved. CDR1 and CDR2 (germline): MNHEY, SMNVEV (reference sequence). The length of the CDR3 is 13 residues. Trimming took off 7 bases at V and 7 bases at J, with 13 bases between the two ends. CDR3 loop: CASTLRRGEKLFF. CDR3 sequence (DNA): TGTGCCAGCACCCTGAGACGGGGTGAAAAACTGTTTTTT.

V usage is TRBV6-1 and J usage is TRBJ2-3; D uncertain. Trimming left V 3 bases short and J 2 bases short, with 9 bases between. CDR3 length: 14 amino acids. The germline V gene encodes CDR1 MNHNS and CDR2 SASEGT. The DNA of the CDR3 is TGTGCCAGCAGTGATCCCGTTCCCACAGATACGCAGTATTTT. Its translation is CASSDPVPTDTQYF.

This chain joins TRBV4-1 and TRBJ2-7; 8 bases agree with TRBD1. Germline lookup yields CDR1 MGHRA and CDR2 YSYEKL. Trimming at V came to 1 base and at J to 7 bases, leaving 6 bases not matched to a gene. This CDR3 region has 14 residues. This CDR3 reads CASSQAGQVREQYF. The CDR3 bases are TGCGCCAGCAGCCAAGCGGGACAGGTCCGAGAGCAGTACTTC.

The chain links TRBV5-1 to TRBJ2-7; the D gene could be TRBD1 or TRBD2 (7 bases each). CDR1 and CDR2 from the germline V gene are SGHRS and YFSETQ. The V and J ends lost 4 bases and 3 bases respectively, with 20 bases between them. This CDR3 comprises 16 residues. CDR3 loop: CASSGGPGGGIYEQYF. As DNA, the CDR3 is TGCGCCAGCAGCGGAGGACCAGGGGGAGGGATCTACGAGCAGTACTTC.

The rearrangement links TRBV2 to TRBJ2-2; perhaps TRBD1 as D (6 bases). The CDR3 runs to 16 residues. Germline V gene lookup returns CDR1 SNHLY and CDR2 FYNNEI. V was cut by 3 bases and J by 5 bases, with 16 bases left in between. CDR3 DNA: TGTGCCAGCAGTGATCAACCCAGAACAGGGACCGGGGAGCTGTTTTTT. Residues: CASSDQPRTGTGELFF.

The chain combines TRBV6-5 with TRBJ1-1, with a tentative D call TRBD1 (5 bases). Trimming removed 6 bases from V and 4 bases from J, with 12 bases in between. The germline V gene has CDR1 MNHEY and CDR2 SVGAGI. This CDR3 contains 13 residues. For the CDR3, the DNA is TGTGCCAGCAGACCTAGACAGCTCACTGAAGCTTTCTTT. Its translation is CASRPRQLTEAFF.

This clone was found a few times. The chain combines TRBV4-1 with TRBJ1-1, with D uncertain. The CDR3 totals 16 residues. The V and J ends lost 1 base and 4 bases respectively, with 16 bases between them. The germline V gene encodes CDR1 MGHRA and CDR2 YSYEKL. The DNA of the CDR3 is TGCGCCAGCAGCCAAGCCTCGGTACAAATGGGCACTGAAGCTTTCTTT. It encodes CASSQASVQMGTEAFF.

The chain couples TRBV20-1 to TRBJ2-3; D remains unclear. The ends were cut back, 3 bases at V and 9 bases at J, with 10 bases in the middle. This CDR3 contains 11 residues. The germline V gene has CDR1 DFQATT and CDR2 SNEGSKA (reference sequence). In nucleotides, the CDR3 is TGCAGTGCTAGCTACGGTTCGACGCAGTATTTT. The encoded protein is CSASYGSTQYF.

This clone was counted only a few times. The rearrangement links TRBV7-2 to TRBJ1-6; 8 positions match TRBD1. The J segment lost 9 bases and the V segment lost 2 bases, leaving 12 bases of the junction unmatched. There are 17 residues in the CDR3. Germline CDR1 and CDR2: SGHTA and FQGNSA. As DNA, the CDR3 is TGTGCCAGCAGCTTATTTTCCAGGGGGCGCCTCGGTTCACCCCTCCACTTT. Its translation: CASSLFSRGRLGSPLHF. Complete variable domain (other parts from reference TRBV7-2 and TRBJ1-6): GAGVSQSPSNKVTEKGKDVELRCDPISGHTALYWYRQSLGQGLEFLIYFQGNSAPDKSGLPSDRFSAERTGGSVSTLTIQRTQQEDSAVYLCASSLFSRGRLGSPLHFGNGTRLTVT.

The count of this clone is one. The chain joins TRBV5-4 to TRBJ2-5; 13 positions agree with TRBD2. The CDR3 consists of 16 residues. Trimming took 4 bases from V and 1 from J; bases not matched to a gene: 4. The germline CDR1 and CDR2 sequences are SGHNT and YYREEE (reference sequence). CDR3 loop: CASSLRLAGGQETQYF. CDR3 bases: TGTGCCAGCAGCCTTCGACTAGCGGGGGGCCAAGAGACCCAGTACTTC.

The chain joins TRBV6-1 to TRBJ2-4; D is ambiguous. Germline V gives CDR1 MNHNS, CDR2 SASEGT. The CDR3 runs 16 residues. V lost 4 bases, J lost 1 base, and 14 bases lay in between. The CDR3 sequence: CASSASKSVAKNIQYF. Written as DNA, the CDR3 is TGTGCCAGCAGTGCGTCGAAGTCTGTCGCCAAAAACATTCAGTACTTC.

The CDR3 reads CSVELGAENIQYF. The CDR3 DNA reads TGCAGCGTTGAATTGGGGGCCGAAAACATTCAGTACTTC. The V call is TRBV29-1, the J call TRBJ2-4; a possible D gene is TRBD1 (6 bases). Germline-derived CDR1 and CDR2 are SQVTM and ANQGSEA. This CDR3 comprises 13 residues. Trimming pared 2 bases from V and 5 bases from J, leaving 10 bases between.